These 20 T cell receptor beta chains came from one sample sequenced in a study of cytomegalovirus exposure and HLA in healthy donors. The PCR made use of 60 Vbeta and 13 Jbeta primers. Profiled with immunoSEQ multiplex PCR; TCRdb holds only in-frame clones, not every one. Found here are some 90,000 clones, roughly 84% of them singletons; the top ten hold around 2.5%. The specimen was PBMCs. These receptors came from a man aged 30 to 39 in good health and CMV-seronegative.

V is TRBV6-4 and J is TRBJ1-2, with 9 bases matching TRBD1. The CDR3 runs 16 residues. Germline V gene lookup returns CDR1 MRHNA and CDR2 SNTAGT. V was clipped by 6 bases and J by 2 bases; unmatched bases: 10. Written as DNA, the CDR3 is TGTGCCAGCAGCCCTAGCGCGGGACAGGGAAACTATGGCTACACCTTC. Residues: CASSPSAGQGNYGYTF.

This clone appeared a few times. This chain joins TRBV5-1 and TRBJ2-5, with TRBD2 matching 8 bases. The CDR3 covers 14 residues. The germline V gene has CDR1 SGHRS and CDR2 YFSETQ. The V segment lost 7 bases and the J segment 5 bases; nucleotides outside the gene matches: 10. The CDR3 sequence is CASRDRGGRETQYF. The CDR3 nucleotides are TGCGCCAGCCGGGACCGGGGGGGCCGTGAGACCCAGTACTTC.

As for this clone: At one end, the junction sequence differs from germline, possibly due to a read error. V is TRBV7-7 and J is TRBJ2-6; a weak D match, TRBD1 (6 bases). The CDR3 contains 16 residues. Germline CDR1 and CDR2: SSHAT and FNYEAQ (reference sequence). The CDR3 nucleotides are TGTGCTAGCAGCTTAGACAGGCACTCTGGGGCCAACGTCCTGACTTTC. This gives the protein CASSLDRHSGANVLTF. The full variable domain, in which reference TRBV7-7 and TRBJ2-6 provide the parts outside the CDR3, is GAGVSQSPRYKVTKRGQDVTLRCDPISSHATLYWYQQALGQGPEFLTYFNYEAQPDKSGLPSDRFSAERPEGSISTLTIQRTEQRDSAMYRCASSLDRHSGANVLTFGAGSRLTVL.

This rearrangement joins TRBV7-9 to TRBJ2-3; possible D gene TRBD1, 8 bases. V was pared by 4 bases and J by 14 bases, with 22 bases between. The CDR3 sequence is 14 residues long. The germline V gene encodes CDR1 SEHNR and CDR2 FQNEAQ (reference sequence). Here the CDR3 reads CASSSTDRGLTLYF. The CDR3 DNA reads as TGTGCCAGCAGCTCCACAGACAGGGGACTAACTCTGTATTTT.

V usage is TRBV15 and J usage is TRBJ1-1; TRBD1 aligns across 8 bases. Germline V gives CDR1 LNHNV, CDR2 YYDKDF (reference sequence). The CDR3 is made up of 13 amino acids. J gave up 10 bases and V 0 bases, and 4 bases lay outside the gene matches. CDR3 nucleotide sequence: TGTGCCACCAGCAGAGACCTAACAGGGGGAGCTTTCTTT. It yields the protein CATSRDLTGGAFF.

The chain recombines TRBV2 with TRBJ1-1, with D tentatively TRBD1 (5 bases). The CDR3 loop spans 13 amino acids. Trimming took off 7 bases at V and 0 bases at J, with 9 bases between the two ends. Germline V lookup: CDR1 SNHLY, CDR2 FYNNEI. The CDR3 nucleotides are TGTGCCAGCAAGGACACCCTGAACACTGAAGCTTTCTTT. It is translated as CASKDTLNTEAFF. The whole variable domain, filled in from reference TRBV2 and TRBJ1-1, reads EPEVTQTPSHQVTQMGQEVILRCVPISNHLYFYWYRQILGQKVEFLVSFYNNEISEKSEIFDDQFSVERPDGSNFTLKIRSTKLEDSAMYFCASKDTLNTEAFFGQGTRLTVV.

The chain couples TRBV28 to TRBJ1-5; 7 bases fit TRBD1. CDR1 is MDHEN and CDR2 is SYDVKM in the germline V gene. The junction had 4 bases not matched to a gene; V was cut back by 5 bases and J by 3 bases. The CDR3 runs 14 residues. CDR3 nucleotides: TGTGCCAGCAGTCGGGACAGCTCCAATCAGCCCCAGCATTTT. It encodes CASSRDSSNQPQHF.

The chain is built from TRBV7-2 and TRBJ1-1; D is undetermined. The CDR3 sequence is 16 residues long. In germline, CDR1 is SGHTA, CDR2 FQGNSA. V was trimmed by 5 bases and J by 4 bases, leaving 20 bases between them. The DNA for the CDR3 is TGTGCCAGCAGCCACCAACCTCAGGTAGGAGGCACTGAAGCTTTCTTT. Its translation: CASSHQPQVGGTEAFF. The full variable domain, completed using reference TRBV7-2 and TRBJ1-1, is GAGVSQSPSNKVTEKGKDVELRCDPISGHTALYWYRQSLGQGLEFLIYFQGNSAPDKSGLPSDRFSAERTGGSVSTLTIQRTQQEDSAVYLCASSHQPQVGGTEAFFGQGTRLTVV.

The gene calls are TRBV2 and TRBJ1-4; 7 nucleotides agree with TRBD1. This CDR3 contains 13 residues. The V gene end was trimmed by 8 bases and the J gene end by 8 bases; junction bases not matched to a gene: 8. Germline V gene data show CDR1 as SNHLY and CDR2 as FYNNEI. This CDR3 reads CASSDRAEEKLFF. CDR3 DNA: TGTGCCAGCTCTGACAGGGCCGAGGAAAAACTGTTTTTT.

This sequence joins TRBV5-1 and TRBJ2-7; TRBD1 is a possible D gene (6 bases). V lost 4 bases and J 3 bases, leaving 14 bases between the germline ends. The CDR3 consists of 14 residues. Germline V lookup: CDR1 SGHRS, CDR2 YFSETQ. The CDR3 region is CASSHRDTSYEQYF. CDR3 DNA sequence: TGCGCCAGCAGCCACCGGGACACCAGCTACGAGCAGTACTTC.

This chain connects TRBV19 to TRBJ2-5, with 9 nucleotides matching TRBD2. Germline V CDR1 and CDR2: LNHDA, SQIVND (reference sequence). Losses at the gene ends were 1 base for V and 7 bases for J; bases not matched to a gene: 4. The CDR3 consists of 14 residues. CDR3 DNA sequence: TGTGCCAGTAGTATAGGCGGGGGGGATGGGACCCAGTACTTC. It codes for CASSIGGGDGTQYF.

The J gene is TRBJ1-1, the V gene TRBV6-4, with 7 bases that match TRBD1. This CDR3 spans 14 amino acids. The V segment lost 6 bases and the J segment 0 bases; nucleotides outside the gene matches: 4. Germline lookup yields CDR1 MRHNA and CDR2 SNTAGT. DNA of the CDR3: TGTGCCAGCAGACCGGGACAGATGAACACTGAAGCTTTCTTT. Residues: CASRPGQMNTEAFF.

The chain employs TRBV11-3 and TRBJ2-1, with D possibly TRBD1 on 5 matching bases. Germline V CDR1 and CDR2: SGHNT, YENEEA. Trimming stripped 0 bases from V and 5 bases from J, with 11 bases between. This CDR3 contains 15 residues. The chain's CDR3 is CASSLDGVGDNEQFF. Here the CDR3 DNA reads TGTGCCAGCAGCTTAGATGGGGTAGGGGACAATGAGCAGTTCTTC.

As concerns this clone: A read error may produce the germline difference seen at one junction end. V gene TRBV27 combines with J gene TRBJ2-3; 7 bases are shared with TRBD2. The V gene's germline CDR1 is MNHEY and CDR2 SMNVEV (reference sequence). The CDR3 has 14 amino acids. The CDR3 loop reads CASSLQTSKDTQYF. CDR3 DNA sequence: TGTGCCAGCAGTCTACAGACTAGCAAAGATACGCAGTATTTT.

This sequence joins TRBV6-6 and TRBJ1-1, with D perhaps TRBD1 (6 bases). The CDR3 has 15 residues. The V end lost 7 bases, the J end lost 7 bases, and 22 bases lay between the germline ends. Germline CDR1 and CDR2: MNHNY and SVGAGI (reference sequence). CDR3 DNA sequence: TGTGCCAGCACCCTAGTTGGGCAGGGGAGGGGTGAAGCTTTCTTT. Translating it yields CASTLVGQGRGEAFF.

The V call is TRBV7-9, the J call TRBJ2-7, with TRBD2 matching 7 bases. CDR3 length: 16 amino acids. Germline CDR1 SEHNR, CDR2 FQNEAQ (reference sequence). J lost 3 bases, V lost 5 bases, and 13 bases had no gene match. CDR3 loop: CASSIGGAGEGYEQYF. The CDR3 DNA is TGTGCCAGCAGCATCGGTGGAGCTGGGGAGGGCTACGAGCAGTACTTC.

This chain uses TRBV9 with TRBJ1-3; 11 nucleotides align to TRBD1. This CDR3 contains 16 residues. Trimming cost V 0 bases and J 5 bases; bases outside gene matches: 4. CDR1 and CDR2 from the germline V gene are SGDLS and YYNGEE. CDR3 sequence reads: CASSVVGQGARNTIYF. In DNA form, the CDR3 reads TGTGCCAGCAGCGTAGTCGGACAGGGGGCTAGAAACACCATATATTTT.

CDR3 bases: TGTGCCAGCAGTTACGCCGATACCAGGGGTACTGAAGCTTTCTTT. It encodes CASSYADTRGTEAFF. The chain links TRBV6-5 to TRBJ1-1; D perhaps matches TRBD1 (6 bases). V was cut by 2 bases and J by 5 bases, with 15 bases left in between. CDR1 MNHEY and CDR2 SVGAGI come from the germline V gene. The CDR3 totals 15 residues.

This sequence joins TRBV11-3 and TRBJ2-7, with 8 bases identical to TRBD1. The ends lost 6 bases at V and 3 bases at J; junction bases unmatched: 13. CDR1 is SGHNT, CDR2 YENEEA, per germline. The CDR3 length is 16 residues. CDR3 in amino acids: CASSLEQTGGDYEQYF. CDR3 DNA: TGTGCCAGCAGTTTGGAACAAACAGGGGGAGACTACGAGCAGTACTTC. Using reference TRBV11-3 and TRBJ2-7 for the parts outside the CDR3, the full variable domain is EAGVVQSPRYKIIEKKQPVAFWCNPISGHNTLYWYLQNLGQGPELLIRYENEEAVDDSQLPKDRFSAERLKGVDSTLKIQPAELGDSAVYLCASSLEQTGGDYEQYFGPGTRLTVT.

V and J are TRBV19 and TRBJ1-1; D remains unclear. V was trimmed by 2 bases and J by 5 bases, leaving 6 bases between them. Germline CDR1 and CDR2: LNHDA and SQIVND (reference sequence). The CDR3 is made up of 12 amino acids. CDR3: CASSIRGTEAFF. The DNA for the CDR3 is TGTGCCAGTAGTATAAGAGGGACTGAAGCTTTCTTT.